What follows are 4 T cell receptor beta chains derived from one specimen sequenced in a study of blood T cell repertoires in COVID-19. Sequenced by immunoSEQ multiplex PCR; TCRdb stores in-frame clones only, minus some. Of roughly 160,000 clones detected, 85% appear once; the ten largest clones hold more than 1%. The specimen was peripheral blood. These TCRs come from a man aged 40-49 years with acute or convalescent COVID-19.

The chain links TRBV21-1 to TRBJ1-1; the D call TRBD1 from the table was never checked on the DNA. TRBV21-1 is a pseudogene. This CDR3 is 16 amino acids long. The CDR3 sequence is CARQGLGQRRNTEAFF. CDR3 DNA sequence: TGTGCCCGACAGGGCCTAGGACAAAGGAGGAACACTGAAGCTTTCTTT.

The gene calls are TRBV28 and TRBJ1-1, with TRBD1 matching over 8 bases. The trim removed 4 bases at V and 5 bases at J, leaving 9 bases unmatched. This CDR3 is built from 15 residues. CDR1 and CDR2 (germline): MDHEN, SYDVKM. CDR3 residues: CASSSGQGGETEAFF. Written as DNA, the CDR3 is TGTGCCAGCAGTTCAGGACAGGGCGGGGAGACTGAAGCTTTCTTT.

The chain uses TRBV5-1 and TRBJ2-6, with a weak D call TRBD1 (5 bases). CDR1 is SGHRS and CDR2 is YFSETQ in the germline V gene. Trimming removed 1 base from V and 4 bases from J, with 12 bases in between. The CDR3 runs to 16 residues. The CDR3 coding sequence is TGCGCCAGCAGCTTGATGGGCAGGGCCGGGGCCAACGTCCTGACTTTC. Translated, it gives CASSLMGRAGANVLTF.

The chain joins TRBV5-5 to TRBJ2-6; no firm D call. CDR1 and CDR2 (germline): SGHKS, YYEKEE (reference sequence). V was shortened by 4 bases and J by 4 bases, with 9 bases between the two germline ends. The CDR3 has 14 amino acids. In DNA form, the CDR3 reads TGTGCCAGCAGCACATCCGTGGGGGCCAACGTCCTGACTTTC. Protein: CASSTSVGANVLTF. The full variable domain, its missing parts supplied by reference TRBV5-5 and TRBJ2-6, is DAGVTQSPTHLIKTRGQQVTLRCSPISGHKSVSWYQQVLGQGPQFIFQYYEKEERGRGNFPDRFSARQFPNYSSELNVNALLLGDSALYLCASSTSVGANVLTFGAGSRLTVL.